This TCR beta chain comes out of a study of cytomegalovirus exposure and HLA in healthy donors. About the study: Earlier, 95 million to 120 million unique TCR beta sequences were recovered from around 190 million T cells by an analysis. Study results and caveats: Later genetic work tied a missense DCLRE1C variant to beta-chain V and J trimming. Usually a TCR sequence was rare, but some public TCRs were found in many donors.

Healthy donors of bone marrow made up the group. The CDR3 totals 11 residues. Germline CDR1 and CDR2: MNHNS and SASEGT. The PCR employed 60 Vbeta primers together with 13 Jbeta primers. TCRdb's table, derived via immunoSEQ multiplex PCR, lists solely in-frame clones and lacks some. The table lists approximately 190,000 clones, 55% to 75% of them singletons. On this clone: What it binds is unknown. One end of the junction does not line up with germline, which may come from a read error.

Sequencing was done on a sample of PBMCs. The rearrangement uses TRBV6-1 and TRBJ1-2, with D perhaps matching TRBD1 (6 bases). This receptor was obtained from a middle-aged man in good health and CMV-seropositive. CDR3 in DNA: TGTGCCAGCAGTTCCTCCCCTGACAGGTCGTTC. Translated: CASSSSPDRSF.